This TCR beta chain was observed in a study of beta chain features in type 1 diabetes. Stem cell-like memory, regulatory, central memory and naive CD4+ cells were sorted via CD45RO/CCR7/CD25/CD127/CD95/CD27. Between the trimmed V and J ends, which lost 5 bases and 1 base, there was a span of 6 bases. The length of the CDR3 is 14 residues. CDR1 is LGHNA, CDR2 YNFKEQ, per germline. Study findings and constraints: The naive, central memory and Treg TCRB repertoires of patients appeared to be more similar to one another than those of healthy donors.

cDNA synthesis used the whole RNA isolate, giving expressed TCRB sequences. TCRdb's copy holds only in-frame clones and misses some; the assay was immunoSEQ multiplex PCR. This sample yields about 620,000 clones, of which roughly a sixth are seen a single time; 0.093% belongs to the top ten. To note about this clone: No antigen is known for it.

Sequencing was done on a sample of naive CD4+ T cells from blood. The chain joins TRBV4-2 to TRBJ2-6; D remains ambiguous. This clonotype was sampled from a young man in good health. In DNA form, the CDR3 reads TGTGCCAGCAGCACCTGGTCTGGGGCCAACGTCCTGACTTTC. This encodes CASSTWSGANVLTF.